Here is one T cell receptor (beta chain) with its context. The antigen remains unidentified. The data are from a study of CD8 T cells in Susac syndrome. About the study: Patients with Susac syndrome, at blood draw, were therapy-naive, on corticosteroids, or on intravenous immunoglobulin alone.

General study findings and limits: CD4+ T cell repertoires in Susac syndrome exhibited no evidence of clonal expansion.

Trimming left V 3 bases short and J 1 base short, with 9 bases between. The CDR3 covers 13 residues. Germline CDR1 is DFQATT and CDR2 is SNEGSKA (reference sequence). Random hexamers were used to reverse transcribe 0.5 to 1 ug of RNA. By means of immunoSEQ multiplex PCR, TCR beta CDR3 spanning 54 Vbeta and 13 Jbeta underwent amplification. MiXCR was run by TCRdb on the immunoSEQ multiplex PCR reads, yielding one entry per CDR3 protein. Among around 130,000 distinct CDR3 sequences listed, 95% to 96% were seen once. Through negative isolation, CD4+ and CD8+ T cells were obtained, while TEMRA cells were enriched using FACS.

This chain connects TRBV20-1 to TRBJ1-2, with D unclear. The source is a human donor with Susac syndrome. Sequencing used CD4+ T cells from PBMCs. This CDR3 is CSARFGINYGYTF. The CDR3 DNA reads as TGCAGTGCTAGGTTCGGGATTAACTATGGCTACACCTTC.